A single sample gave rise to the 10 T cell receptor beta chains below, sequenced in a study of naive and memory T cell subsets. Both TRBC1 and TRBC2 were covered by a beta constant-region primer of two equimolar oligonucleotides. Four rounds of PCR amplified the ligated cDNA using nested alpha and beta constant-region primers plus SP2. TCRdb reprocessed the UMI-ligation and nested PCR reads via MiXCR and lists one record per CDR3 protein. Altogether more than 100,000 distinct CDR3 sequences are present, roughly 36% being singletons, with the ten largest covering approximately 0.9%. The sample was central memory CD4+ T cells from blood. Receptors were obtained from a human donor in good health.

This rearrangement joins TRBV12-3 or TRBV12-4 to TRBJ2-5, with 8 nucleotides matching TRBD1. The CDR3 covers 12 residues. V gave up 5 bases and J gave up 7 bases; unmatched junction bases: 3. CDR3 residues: CASSETGVTQYF. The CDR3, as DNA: TGTGCCAGCAGTGAGACAGGGGTGACCCAGTACTTC.

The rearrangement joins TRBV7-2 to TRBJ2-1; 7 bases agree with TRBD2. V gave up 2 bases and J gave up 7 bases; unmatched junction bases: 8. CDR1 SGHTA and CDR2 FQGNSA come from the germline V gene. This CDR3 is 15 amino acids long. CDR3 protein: CASSLSWTRGNEQFF. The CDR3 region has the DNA TGTGCCAGCAGCTTATCCTGGACTAGGGGAAATGAGCAGTTCTTC.

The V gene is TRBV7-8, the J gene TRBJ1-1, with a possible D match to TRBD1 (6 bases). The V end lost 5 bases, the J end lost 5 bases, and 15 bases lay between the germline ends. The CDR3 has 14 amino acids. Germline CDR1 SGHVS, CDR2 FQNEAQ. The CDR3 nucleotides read TGTGCCAGCAGCAAAATCACAGGGTTTACTGAAGCTTTCTTT. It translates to CASSKITGFTEAFF.

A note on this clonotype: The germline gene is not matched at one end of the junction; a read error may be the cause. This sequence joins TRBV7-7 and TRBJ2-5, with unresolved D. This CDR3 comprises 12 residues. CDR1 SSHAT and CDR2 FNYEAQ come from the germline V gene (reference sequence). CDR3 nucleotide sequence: TGTGCTAGCAGCTCTCACCAAGAGACCCAGTACTTC. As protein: CASSSHQETQYF. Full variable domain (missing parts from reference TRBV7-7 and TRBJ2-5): GAGVSQSPRYKVTKRGQDVTLRCDPISSHATLYWYQQALGQGPEFLTYFNYEAQPDKSGLPSDRFSAERPEGSISTLTIQRTEQRDSAMYRCASSSHQETQYFGPGTRLLVL.

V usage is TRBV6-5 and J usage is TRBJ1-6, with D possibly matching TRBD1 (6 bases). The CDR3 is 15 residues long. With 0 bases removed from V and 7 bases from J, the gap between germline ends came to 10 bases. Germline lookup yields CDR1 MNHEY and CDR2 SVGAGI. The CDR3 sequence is CASSYSTGNNSPLHF. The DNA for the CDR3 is TGTGCCAGCAGTTACTCAACAGGGAACAATTCACCCCTCCACTTT.

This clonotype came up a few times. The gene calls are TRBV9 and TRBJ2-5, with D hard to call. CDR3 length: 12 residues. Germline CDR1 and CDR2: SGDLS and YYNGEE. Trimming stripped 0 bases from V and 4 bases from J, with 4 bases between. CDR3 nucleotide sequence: TGTGCCAGCAGCGTAGTGGGAGAGACCCAGTACTTC. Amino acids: CASSVVGETQYF. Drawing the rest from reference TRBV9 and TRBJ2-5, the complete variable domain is DSGVTQTPKHLITATGQRVTLRCSPRSGDLSVYWYQQSLDQGLQFLIQYYNGEERAKGNILERFSAQQFPDLHSELNLSSLELGDSALYFCASSVVGETQYFGPGTRLLVL.

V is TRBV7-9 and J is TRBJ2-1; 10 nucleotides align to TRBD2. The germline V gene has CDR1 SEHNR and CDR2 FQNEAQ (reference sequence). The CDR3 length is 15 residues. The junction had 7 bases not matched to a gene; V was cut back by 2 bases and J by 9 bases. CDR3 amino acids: CASSLTLAGRVEQFF. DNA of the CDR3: TGTGCCAGCAGCTTAACACTAGCGGGAAGAGTTGAGCAGTTCTTC.

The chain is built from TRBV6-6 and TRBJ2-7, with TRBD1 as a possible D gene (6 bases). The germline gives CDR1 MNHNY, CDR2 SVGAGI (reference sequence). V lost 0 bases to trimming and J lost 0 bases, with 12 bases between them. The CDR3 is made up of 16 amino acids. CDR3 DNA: TGTGCCAGCAGTTACTCCGACAGGCGGAGCTCCTACGAGCAGTACTTC. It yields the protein CASSYSDRRSSYEQYF.

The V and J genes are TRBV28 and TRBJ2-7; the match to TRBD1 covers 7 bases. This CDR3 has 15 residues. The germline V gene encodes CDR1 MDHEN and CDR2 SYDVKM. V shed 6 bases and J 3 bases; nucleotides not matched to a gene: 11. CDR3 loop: CASRRQGVSFYEQYF. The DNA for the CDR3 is TGTGCCAGCAGGCGTCAGGGGGTCTCCTTCTACGAGCAGTACTTC.

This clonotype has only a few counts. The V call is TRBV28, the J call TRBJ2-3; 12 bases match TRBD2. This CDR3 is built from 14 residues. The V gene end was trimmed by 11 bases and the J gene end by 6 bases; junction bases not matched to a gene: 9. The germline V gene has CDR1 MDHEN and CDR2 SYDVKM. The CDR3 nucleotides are TGTGCCGCCACTGGACTAGCGGGACCGGATACGCAGTATTTT. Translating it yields CAATGLAGPDTQYF.